The clone carrying this T cell receptor beta chain was seen a single time. Antigen specificity is unknown. This sample was included in a study of CD8 T cells in Susac syndrome. About the research overall: At the time of blood draw, patients with Susac syndrome were therapy-naive, receiving corticosteroids, or receiving intravenous immunoglobulin alone. Study-level findings and limits: Across the total CD8+ repertoires, sixteen Susac-specific public clones were found. The CD8+ TEMRA repertoires yielded about 5 such clones.

An amount of RNA that ranged from roughly 0.5 to 1 ug was reverse transcribed with random hexamers. Multiplex immunoSEQ PCR targeted 54 Vbeta and 13 Jbeta TCR beta segments. TCRdb passed the immunoSEQ multiplex PCR reads through MiXCR, listing each CDR3 protein once. The sample includes about 100,000 distinct CDR3 sequences, roughly 96% of them seen just once. The V segment lost 5 bases and the J segment 9 bases; nucleotides outside the gene matches: 6. The CDR3 is made up of 14 amino acids. Germline loops: CDR1 PRHDT, CDR2 FYEKMQ (reference sequence). This chain joins TRBV13 and TRBJ2-1, with 11 bases that match TRBD1. This receptor was obtained from a human donor with Susac syndrome. Sequencing was done on a sample of CD8+ T cells from PBMCs. CDR3 protein: CASSDRTGGGEQFF. The CDR3, as DNA: TGTGCCAGCAGCGACCGGACAGGGGGCGGTGAGCAGTTCTTC.